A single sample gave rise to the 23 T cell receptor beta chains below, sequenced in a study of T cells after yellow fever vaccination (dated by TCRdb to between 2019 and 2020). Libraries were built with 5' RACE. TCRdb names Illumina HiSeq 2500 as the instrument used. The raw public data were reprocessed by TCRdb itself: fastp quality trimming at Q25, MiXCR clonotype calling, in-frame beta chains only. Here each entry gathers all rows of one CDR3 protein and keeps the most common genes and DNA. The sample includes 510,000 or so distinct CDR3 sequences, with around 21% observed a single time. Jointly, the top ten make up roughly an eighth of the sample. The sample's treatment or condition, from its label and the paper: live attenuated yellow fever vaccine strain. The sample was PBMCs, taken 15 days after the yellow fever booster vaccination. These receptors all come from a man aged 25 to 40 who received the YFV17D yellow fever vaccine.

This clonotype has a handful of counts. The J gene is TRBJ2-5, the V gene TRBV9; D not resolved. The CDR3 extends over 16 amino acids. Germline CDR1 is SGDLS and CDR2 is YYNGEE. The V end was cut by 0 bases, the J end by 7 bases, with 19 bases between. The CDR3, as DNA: TGTGCCAGCAGCGTAGTCGATGGAGCCCGGGTTGGGACCCAGTACTTC. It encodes CASSVVDGARVGTQYF.

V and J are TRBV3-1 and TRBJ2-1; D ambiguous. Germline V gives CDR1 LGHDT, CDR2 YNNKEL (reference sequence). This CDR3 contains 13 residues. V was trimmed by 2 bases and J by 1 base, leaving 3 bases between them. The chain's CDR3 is CASSQLSYNEQFF. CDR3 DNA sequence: TGTGCCAGCAGCCAACTTTCCTACAATGAGCAGTTCTTC.

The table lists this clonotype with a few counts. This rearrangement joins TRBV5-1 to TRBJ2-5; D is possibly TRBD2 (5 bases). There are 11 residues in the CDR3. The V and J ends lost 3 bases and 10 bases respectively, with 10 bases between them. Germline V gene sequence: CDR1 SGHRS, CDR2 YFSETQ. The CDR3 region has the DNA TGCGCCAGCAGCTCGCCGGGGATCCAGTACTTC. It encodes CASSSPGIQYF.

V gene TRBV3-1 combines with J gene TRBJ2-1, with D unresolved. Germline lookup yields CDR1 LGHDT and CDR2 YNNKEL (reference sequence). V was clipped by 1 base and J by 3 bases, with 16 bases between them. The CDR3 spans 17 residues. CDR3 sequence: CASSQGLQAWGYNEQFF. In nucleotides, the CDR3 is TGTGCCAGCAGCCAAGGTCTCCAAGCTTGGGGCTACAATGAGCAGTTCTTC.

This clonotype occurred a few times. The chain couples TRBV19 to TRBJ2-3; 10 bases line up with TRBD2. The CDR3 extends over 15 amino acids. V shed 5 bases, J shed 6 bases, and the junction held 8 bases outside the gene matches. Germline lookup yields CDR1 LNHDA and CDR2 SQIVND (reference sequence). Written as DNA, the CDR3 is TGTGCCAGTAGTCCGCAGCTAGCGGGAGCGGATACGCAGTATTTT. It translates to CASSPQLAGADTQYF.

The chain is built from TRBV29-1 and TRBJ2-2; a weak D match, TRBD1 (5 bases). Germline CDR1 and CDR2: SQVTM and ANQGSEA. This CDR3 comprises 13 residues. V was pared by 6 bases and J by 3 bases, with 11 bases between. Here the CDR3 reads CSVADRYTGELFF. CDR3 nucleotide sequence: TGCAGCGTGGCAGACAGATACACCGGGGAGCTGTTTTTT.

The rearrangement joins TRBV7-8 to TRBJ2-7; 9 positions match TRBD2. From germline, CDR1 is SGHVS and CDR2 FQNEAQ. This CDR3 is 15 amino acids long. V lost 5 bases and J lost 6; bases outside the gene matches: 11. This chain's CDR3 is CASSPRDWREGEQYF. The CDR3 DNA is TGTGCCAGCAGCCCACGGGACTGGCGGGAGGGCGAGCAGTACTTC.

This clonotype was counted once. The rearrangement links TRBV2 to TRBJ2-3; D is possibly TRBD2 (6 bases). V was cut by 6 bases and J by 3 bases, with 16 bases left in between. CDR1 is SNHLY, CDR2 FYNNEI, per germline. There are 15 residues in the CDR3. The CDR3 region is CASRVARGQTDTQYF. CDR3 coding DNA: TGTGCCAGCAGGGTCGCGCGGGGCCAGACAGATACGCAGTATTTT.

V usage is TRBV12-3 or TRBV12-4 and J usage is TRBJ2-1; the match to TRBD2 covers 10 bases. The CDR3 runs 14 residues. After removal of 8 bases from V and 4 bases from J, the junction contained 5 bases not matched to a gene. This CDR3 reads CASSQREGYNEQFF. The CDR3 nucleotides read TGTGCCAGCTCCCAGCGGGAGGGATACAATGAGCAGTTCTTC.

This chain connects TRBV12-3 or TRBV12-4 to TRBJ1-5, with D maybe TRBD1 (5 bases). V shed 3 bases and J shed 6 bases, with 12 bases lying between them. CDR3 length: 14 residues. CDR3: CASSFGLTGQPQHF. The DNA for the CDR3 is TGTGCCAGCAGTTTCGGTCTTACAGGTCAGCCCCAGCATTTT.

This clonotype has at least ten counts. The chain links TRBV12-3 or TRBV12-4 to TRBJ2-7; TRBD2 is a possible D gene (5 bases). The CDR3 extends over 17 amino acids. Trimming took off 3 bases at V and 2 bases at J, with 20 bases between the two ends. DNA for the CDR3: TGTGCCAGCAGTTTCAAACGACTGGGAGATCCGCCCTACGAGCAGTACTTC. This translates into CASSFKRLGDPPYEQYF.

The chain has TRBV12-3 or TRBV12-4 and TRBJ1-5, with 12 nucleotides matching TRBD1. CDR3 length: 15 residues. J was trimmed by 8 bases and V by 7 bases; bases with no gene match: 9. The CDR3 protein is CASKEGQGAGEPQHF. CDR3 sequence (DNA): TGTGCCAGCAAGGAGGGACAGGGGGCGGGAGAGCCCCAGCATTTT.

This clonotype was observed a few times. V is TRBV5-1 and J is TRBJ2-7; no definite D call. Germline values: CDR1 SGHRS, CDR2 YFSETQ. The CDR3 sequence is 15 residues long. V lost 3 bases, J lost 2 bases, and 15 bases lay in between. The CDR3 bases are TGCGCCAGCAGCTCTTCTAATGGAGTTCCCTACGAGCAGTACTTC. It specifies CASSSSNGVPYEQYF.

The CDR3 DNA sequence: TGTGCCACCAGCAGAGATCTGGGCGGGAGGGCCTCTGCGCAGTACTTC. As protein: CATSRDLGGRASAQYF. The chain uses TRBV15 and TRBJ2-7, with 9 bases that match TRBD2. In germline, CDR1 is LNHNV, CDR2 YYDKDF (reference sequence). The CDR3 runs 16 residues. Trimming took 0 bases from V and 9 from J; bases not matched to a gene: 12.

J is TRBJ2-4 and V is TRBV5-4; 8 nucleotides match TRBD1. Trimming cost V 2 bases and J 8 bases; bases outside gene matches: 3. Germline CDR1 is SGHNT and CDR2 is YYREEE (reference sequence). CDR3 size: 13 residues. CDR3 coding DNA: TGTGCCAGCAGCTTTCTACAGGGGGACATTCAGTACTTC. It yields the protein CASSFLQGDIQYF. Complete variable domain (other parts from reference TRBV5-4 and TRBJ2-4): ETGVTQSPTHLIKTRGQQVTLRCSSQSGHNTVSWYQQALGQGPQFIFQYYREEENGRGNFPPRFSGLQFPNYSSELNVNALELDDSALYLCASSFLQGDIQYFGAGTRLSVL.

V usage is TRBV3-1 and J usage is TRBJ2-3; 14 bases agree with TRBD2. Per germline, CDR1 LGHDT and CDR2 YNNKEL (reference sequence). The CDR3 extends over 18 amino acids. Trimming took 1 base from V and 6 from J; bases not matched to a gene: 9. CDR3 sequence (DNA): TGTGCCAGCAGCCAAGTGGCCCTCCGGACTAGCGGGAGGGATACGCAGTATTTT. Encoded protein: CASSQVALRTSGRDTQYF.

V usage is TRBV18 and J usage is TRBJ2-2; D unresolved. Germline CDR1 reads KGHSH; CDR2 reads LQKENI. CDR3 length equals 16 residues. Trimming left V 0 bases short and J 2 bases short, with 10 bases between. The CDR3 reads CASSPPTKANTGELFF. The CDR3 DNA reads TGTGCCAGCTCACCACCGACAAAAGCAAACACCGGGGAGCTGTTTTTT.

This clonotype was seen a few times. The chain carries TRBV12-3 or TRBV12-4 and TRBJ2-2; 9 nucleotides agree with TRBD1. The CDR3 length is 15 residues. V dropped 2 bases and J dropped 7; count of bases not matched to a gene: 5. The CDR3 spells CASSLRGTGIGELFF. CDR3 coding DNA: TGTGCCAGCAGTTTAAGGGGGACAGGGATCGGGGAGCTGTTTTTT.

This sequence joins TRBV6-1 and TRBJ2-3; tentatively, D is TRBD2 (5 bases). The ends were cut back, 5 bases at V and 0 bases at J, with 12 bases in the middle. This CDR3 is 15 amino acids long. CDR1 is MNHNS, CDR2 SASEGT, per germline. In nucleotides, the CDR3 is TGTGCCAGCAGTCTCAGCGGAAAGAGCACAGATACGCAGTATTTT. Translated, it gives CASSLSGKSTDTQYF.

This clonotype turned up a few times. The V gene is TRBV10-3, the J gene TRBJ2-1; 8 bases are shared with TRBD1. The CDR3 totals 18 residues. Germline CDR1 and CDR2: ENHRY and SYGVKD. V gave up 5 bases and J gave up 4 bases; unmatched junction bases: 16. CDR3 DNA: TGTGCCATCAGTACCAGATTGGGACAGGCTGGGGATTACAATGAGCAGTTCTTC. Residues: CAISTRLGQAGDYNEQFF.

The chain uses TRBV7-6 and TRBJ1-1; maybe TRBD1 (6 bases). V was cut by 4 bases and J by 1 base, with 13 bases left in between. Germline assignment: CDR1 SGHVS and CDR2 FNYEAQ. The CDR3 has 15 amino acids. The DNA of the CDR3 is TGTGCCAGCAGCTCACTGAAGGACAGGAACACTGAAGCTTTCTTT. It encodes CASSSLKDRNTEAFF.

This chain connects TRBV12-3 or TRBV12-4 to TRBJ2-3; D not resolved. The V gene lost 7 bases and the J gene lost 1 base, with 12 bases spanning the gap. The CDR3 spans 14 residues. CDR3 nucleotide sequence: TGTGCCAGCACCCTGGGCTACCGCACAGATACGCAGTATTTT. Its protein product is CASTLGYRTDTQYF.

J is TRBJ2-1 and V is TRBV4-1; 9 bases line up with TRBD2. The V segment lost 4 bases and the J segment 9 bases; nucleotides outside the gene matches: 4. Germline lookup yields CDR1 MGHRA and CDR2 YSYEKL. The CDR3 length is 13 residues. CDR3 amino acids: CASSRREGPEQFF. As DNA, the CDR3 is TGCGCCAGCAGCCGGCGGGAGGGACCTGAGCAGTTCTTC.